The 32 T cell receptor beta chains presented below share a single source sample, sequenced in a study of a mutant IDH1 vaccine in newly diagnosed glioma. Clones were read by immunoSEQ multiplex PCR, and TCRdb kept only the in-frame ones, dropping some. The profile shows about 54,000 clones, 70% to 90% of them singletons. Time point indicated: week 5, during vaccination. Each dose of the vaccine consisted of 300 ug of mutant IDH1 20-mer peptide, with topical imiquimod. The antigens of these receptors remain unknown. This specimen consisted of PBMCs, obtained from a glioma patient whose treatment included an IDH1 peptide vaccine. The source is a man aged 30 to 45 with glioma.

The V and J genes are TRBV5-1 and TRBJ2-6; D gene ambiguous. V shed 0 bases and J shed 1 base, with 5 bases lying between them. The CDR3 runs to 15 residues. Germline CDR1 and CDR2: SGHRS and YFSETQ. For the CDR3, the DNA is TGCGCCAGCAGCTTGGAGGTTTCTGGGGCCAACGTCCTGACTTTC. It is translated as CASSLEVSGANVLTF.

The chain carries TRBV5-1 and TRBJ2-2, with TRBD1 as a possible D gene (6 bases). The CDR3 totals 14 residues. The V and J ends lost 3 bases and 4 bases respectively, with 10 bases between them. CDR1 is SGHRS, CDR2 YFSETQ, per germline. The CDR3: CASSSTGSTGELFF. CDR3 DNA: TGCGCCAGCAGCTCCACAGGGTCCACCGGGGAGCTGTTTTTT.

The chain recombines TRBV6-6 with TRBJ1-5, with TRBD1 matching over 7 bases. Germline V gene data show CDR1 as MNHNY and CDR2 as SVGAGI (reference sequence). Trimming at V came to 5 bases and at J to 5 bases, leaving 6 bases not matched to a gene. This CDR3 spans 14 amino acids. CDR3 nucleotides: TGTGCCAGCAGTAATAGGGACAGCTATCAGCCCCAGCATTTT. Protein sequence: CASSNRDSYQPQHF.

The chain joins TRBV15 to TRBJ1-1; D uncertain. Germline-derived CDR1 and CDR2 are LNHNV and YYDKDF (reference sequence). The CDR3 sequence is 15 residues long. Trimming took off 5 bases at V and 5 bases at J, with 18 bases between the two ends. The CDR3 loop reads CATSAQFGLVTEAFF. The CDR3 nucleotides read TGTGCCACCAGCGCCCAATTTGGGTTGGTAACTGAAGCTTTCTTT. The variable domain in full, with the rest retrieved from reference TRBV15 and TRBJ1-1, is DAMVIQNPRYQVTQFGKPVTLSCSQTLNHNVMYWYQQKSSQAPKLLFHYYDKDFNNEADTPDNFQSRRPNTSFCFLDIRSPGLGDTAMYLCATSAQFGLVTEAFFGQGTRLTVV.

The chain links TRBV11-2 to TRBJ1-2; weak D call: TRBD1 (6 bases). From germline, CDR1 is SGHAT and CDR2 FQNNGV. The CDR3 has 14 residues. The ends were cut back, 1 base at V and 5 bases at J, with 11 bases in the middle. Here the CDR3 DNA reads TGTGCCAGCAGCTTAGCTGACAGGAGTTATGGCTACACCTTC. It specifies CASSLADRSYGYTF.

This clone appeared once. The rearrangement joins TRBV6-5 to TRBJ2-7; D perhaps matches TRBD2 (5 bases). Trimming removed 2 bases at V and 0 bases at J, with 11 bases between. The CDR3 loop spans 15 amino acids. Germline V CDR1 and CDR2: MNHEY, SVGAGI. CDR3 nucleotides: TGTGCCAGCAGTTACAAGAGGGTCAGCTCCTACGAGCAGTACTTC. The encoded protein is CASSYKRVSSYEQYF.

The rearrangement links TRBV19 to TRBJ2-3, with 9 bases fitting TRBD1. Germline CDR1 is LNHDA and CDR2 is SQIVND (reference sequence). V shed 7 bases and J 2 bases; nucleotides not matched to a gene: 7. The length of the CDR3 is 15 residues. Here the CDR3 reads CASKDRGETTDTQYF. The CDR3 DNA follows: TGTGCCAGTAAGGACAGGGGTGAGACCACAGATACGCAGTATTTT.

The chain combines TRBV4-3 with TRBJ1-1, with 9 bases identical to TRBD1. Looked up from germline, CDR1 is LGHNA and CDR2 is YSLEER. This CDR3 has 15 amino acids. Losses at the gene ends were 1 base for V and 4 bases for J; bases not matched to a gene: 4. The CDR3 sequence: CASSQGYRGRTEAFF. CDR3 sequence (DNA): TGCGCCAGCAGCCAAGGCTACAGGGGGCGCACTGAAGCTTTCTTT.

This clone was detected only a few times. One end of the junction does not line up with germline, which may come from a read error. The J gene is TRBJ2-2, the V gene TRBV6-6; no definite D call. Germline V gives CDR1 MNHNY, CDR2 SVGAGI (reference sequence). The CDR3 loop spans 11 amino acids. The CDR3 nucleotides read TGTGCCAGCACTTACACCGGGGAGCTGTTTTTT. Translating gives CASTYTGELFF.

J is TRBJ2-5 and V is TRBV14; D remains ambiguous. There are 12 residues in the CDR3. Germline values: CDR1 SGHDN, CDR2 FVKESK. Trimming cost V 4 bases and J 2 bases, with 5 bases left between them. CDR3 sequence (DNA): TGTGCCAGCAGCCTCAAGCAAGAGACCCAGTACTTC. It is translated as CASSLKQETQYF.

The chain couples TRBV19 to TRBJ1-6, with 10 bases aligning to TRBD1. This CDR3 is built from 20 residues. Trimming at V came to 6 bases and at J to 1 base, leaving 15 bases not matched to a gene. CDR1 and CDR2 (germline): LNHDA, SQIVND (reference sequence). The CDR3: CASSYRFPGQGESYNSPLHF. The DNA of the CDR3 is TGTGCCAGTAGCTATCGGTTCCCTGGACAGGGGGAATCCTATAATTCACCCCTCCACTTT.

This chain links TRBV4-2 with TRBJ1-2, with D uncertain. Germline V gene lookup returns CDR1 LGHNA and CDR2 YNFKEQ. CDR3 length: 18 amino acids. V was pared by 2 bases and J by 3 bases, with 22 bases between. CDR3 in DNA: TGTGCCAGCAGCCAACAGGTTCGGGCAGGAGGGCTTCACTATGGCTACACCTTC. Translation: CASSQQVRAGGLHYGYTF.

This sequence joins TRBV6-5 and TRBJ1-4, with 7 bases aligning to TRBD1. From germline, CDR1 is MNHEY and CDR2 SVGAGI. V lost 5 bases, J lost 8 bases, and 11 bases stayed unmatched. This CDR3 region has 15 residues. In nucleotides, the CDR3 is TGTGCCAGCAGTACAGGACAGGCCAGGCGGGAAAAACTGTTTTTT. Protein: CASSTGQARREKLFF.

The rearrangement uses TRBV5-1 and TRBJ1-1; D is ambiguous. Germline V lookup: CDR1 SGHRS, CDR2 YFSETQ. The ends were cut back, 3 bases at V and 7 bases at J, with 16 bases in the middle. This CDR3 contains 14 residues. CDR3 DNA: TGCGCCAGCAGCTCTCAGGCGTTGAGCTTTGAAGCTTTCTTT. Translated: CASSSQALSFEAFF.

This chain connects TRBV11-2 to TRBJ2-5, with D perhaps matching TRBD1 or TRBD2 (6 bases each). This CDR3 contains 17 residues. The germline V and J ends were trimmed by 3 bases and 1 base, with 18 bases remaining between them. Looked up from germline, CDR1 is SGHAT and CDR2 is FQNNGV. The CDR3 reads CASSFGRGGLSQETQYF. The DNA for the CDR3 is TGTGCCAGCAGCTTCGGAAGAGGGGGACTGTCCCAAGAGACCCAGTACTTC.

The gene calls are TRBV10-2 and TRBJ1-1; 12 nucleotides align to TRBD1. The CDR3 has 21 amino acids. V was clipped by 0 bases and J by 3 bases; unmatched bases: 17. Germline assignment: CDR1 WSHSY and CDR2 SAAADI. CDR3 nucleotide sequence: TGCGCCAGCAGTGAGTCCTACCGAATATACCGGGACAGGGGGCGGGACACTGAAGCTTTCTTT. Its translation: CASSESYRIYRDRGRDTEAFF.

The chain carries TRBV4-1 and TRBJ2-7; 7 bases match TRBD1. Trimming took 1 base from V and 2 from J; bases not matched to a gene: 5. There are 15 residues in the CDR3. Germline V gene data show CDR1 as MGHRA and CDR2 as YSYEKL. CDR3 sequence: CASSQAPGQTYEQYF. CDR3 DNA: TGCGCCAGCAGCCAAGCACCGGGACAGACCTACGAGCAGTACTTC.

This clone showed up just once. The chain joins TRBV5-4 to TRBJ2-3; D remains ambiguous. There are 13 residues in the CDR3. V was cut by 4 bases and J by 2 bases, with 8 bases left in between. Germline CDR1 and CDR2: SGHNT and YYREEE (reference sequence). The chain's CDR3 is CASSPTSTDTQYF. The CDR3, as DNA: TGTGCCAGCAGCCCTACCTCCACAGATACGCAGTATTTT.

This clone was picked up a small number of times. The genes are TRBV15 and TRBJ1-1, with D perhaps matching TRBD1 (6 bases). The CDR3 is made up of 17 amino acids. V gave up 0 bases and J gave up 1 base, with 15 bases separating them. Germline CDR1 is LNHNV and CDR2 is YYDKDF (reference sequence). CDR3 protein: CATSRDKGGAGNTEAFF. Written as DNA, the CDR3 is TGTGCCACCAGCAGAGATAAGGGGGGCGCCGGGAACACTGAAGCTTTCTTT. Together with reference TRBV15 and TRBJ1-1, the CDR3 gives the full variable domain: DAMVIQNPRYQVTQFGKPVTLSCSQTLNHNVMYWYQQKSSQAPKLLFHYYDKDFNNEADTPDNFQSRRPNTSFCFLDIRSPGLGDTAMYLCATSRDKGGAGNTEAFFGQGTRLTVV.

V and J are TRBV23-1 and TRBJ1-5; TRBD1 agrees at 8 bases. TRBV23-1 is known as an ORF, though its function is uncertain. Unmatched junction bases numbered 15, after V lost 4 bases and J lost 7 bases. The CDR3 covers 17 residues. CDR3 nucleotides: TGCGCCAGCAGTCTCCCTCTACAGGGGGACACGGGACAGCCCCAGCATTTT. It translates to CASSLPLQGDTGQPQHF.

This chain uses TRBV7-2 with TRBJ1-6; 9 bases map to TRBD1. The CDR3 spans 14 residues. With V trimmed by 2 bases and J by 14 bases, 7 bases remained unmatched. The germline V gene encodes CDR1 SGHTA and CDR2 FQGNSA. CDR3 nucleotides: TGTGCCAGCAGCTTAAGCGGGACAGGGAAGACCCTCCACTTT. Its protein is CASSLSGTGKTLHF.

This chain links TRBV14 with TRBJ2-5; 9 bases map to TRBD2. The germline CDR1 and CDR2 sequences are SGHDN and FVKESK. Trimming at V came to 3 bases and at J to 2 bases, leaving 4 bases not matched to a gene. The CDR3 sequence is 15 residues long. The CDR3 loop is CASSHPSGGQETQYF. CDR3 DNA: TGTGCCAGCAGCCACCCAAGCGGGGGGCAAGAGACCCAGTACTTC.

With respect to this clone: The sample holds other DNA sequences that translate to the same CDR3. The chain employs TRBV9 and TRBJ2-1, with D maybe TRBD1 (6 bases). The CDR3 contains 17 residues. Germline CDR1 SGDLS, CDR2 YYNGEE. The V and J ends lost 0 bases and 5 bases respectively, with 18 bases between them. CDR3 bases: TGTGCCAGCAGCGTAGTAGGGCCGACAGGACCTCACAATGAGCAGTTCTTC. This codes for CASSVVGPTGPHNEQFF.

J is TRBJ2-2 and V is TRBV11-2; D unresolved. Trimming shortened V by 0 bases and J by 4 bases, and 15 bases separated the two germline ends. The germline V gene encodes CDR1 SGHAT and CDR2 FQNNGV. CDR3 length: 17 amino acids. The CDR3 DNA reads TGTGCCAGCAGCTTAGATTTGGGCCACACCGTCACCGGGGAGCTGTTTTTT. Its translation is CASSLDLGHTVTGELFF.

CDR3 DNA: TGTGCCAGCAGTTACTCAGCTCACAATCAGCCCCAGCATTTT. This encodes CASSYSAHNQPQHF. The chain combines TRBV6-6 with TRBJ1-5; D gene ambiguous. The length of the CDR3 is 14 residues. V lost 0 bases, J lost 3 bases, and 6 bases lay in between. CDR1 and CDR2 from the germline V gene are MNHNY and SVGAGI (reference sequence).

The chain carries TRBV9 and TRBJ2-1, with 10 bases lining up with TRBD2. Trimming cost V 0 bases and J 5 bases; bases outside gene matches: 8. The CDR3 length is 17 residues. Germline V gene sequence: CDR1 SGDLS, CDR2 YYNGEE. The CDR3 sequence is CASSVEASGGSNNEQFF. DNA for the CDR3: TGTGCCAGCAGCGTAGAGGCTAGCGGGGGCAGCAACAATGAGCAGTTCTTC.

V and J are TRBV27 and TRBJ2-1, with D tentatively TRBD1 (6 bases). The CDR3 loop spans 15 amino acids. Per the germline V gene, CDR1 is MNHEY and CDR2 is SMNVEV (reference sequence). Trimming took off 5 bases at V and 5 bases at J, with 16 bases between the two ends. The CDR3 protein is CASSVYRDIDNEQFF. CDR3 DNA sequence: TGTGCCAGCAGTGTCTACCGGGACATAGACAATGAGCAGTTCTTC.

The rearrangement links TRBV10-2 to TRBJ2-2; TRBD1 agrees at 8 bases. The CDR3 is 13 residues long. Germline assignment: CDR1 WSHSY and CDR2 SAAADI. J was trimmed by 5 bases and V by 5 bases; bases with no gene match: 1. The CDR3 reads CASSRQGTGELFF. In DNA form, the CDR3 reads TGCGCCAGCAGTCGACAGGGGACCGGGGAGCTGTTTTTT.

There are a few counts of this clone. The chain couples TRBV7-8 to TRBJ1-5; D unclear. V lost 3 bases and J 4 bases, leaving 10 bases between the germline ends. This CDR3 is 14 amino acids long. Germline values: CDR1 SGHVS, CDR2 FQNEAQ. This CDR3 reads CASSFNSVNQPQHF. The CDR3 DNA is TGTGCCAGCAGCTTCAACAGTGTTAATCAGCCCCAGCATTTT. Drawing the rest from reference TRBV7-8 and TRBJ1-5, the complete variable domain is GAGVSQSPRYKVAKRGQDVALRCDPISGHVSLFWYQQALGQGPEFLTYFQNEAQLDKSGLPSDRFFAERPEGSVSTLKIQRTQQEDSAVYLCASSFNSVNQPQHFGDGTRLSIL.

The CDR3 region is CASSQDRGPLHF. The CDR3 bases are TGTGCCAGCAGCCAAGATCGTGGGCCCCTCCACTTT. This chain connects TRBV4-2 to TRBJ1-6, with D unclear. The CDR3 extends over 12 amino acids. Trimming removed 0 bases from V and 13 bases from J, with 7 bases in between. Germline V lookup: CDR1 LGHNA, CDR2 YNFKEQ.

V and J are TRBV6-5 and TRBJ1-2; 8 nucleotides match TRBD1. The CDR3 consists of 14 residues. Germline V CDR1 and CDR2: MNHEY, SVGAGI. Trimming cost V 5 bases and J 2 bases; bases outside gene matches: 4. The DNA of the CDR3 is TGTGCCAGCAGTAGGACAGGGACGAACTATGGCTACACCTTC. It translates to CASSRTGTNYGYTF.

The chain has TRBV27 and TRBJ1-1; TRBD1 agrees at 7 bases. The CDR3 length is 14 residues. J lost 0 bases, V lost 4 bases, and 2 bases had no gene match. The germline V gene has CDR1 MNHEY and CDR2 SMNVEV (reference sequence). This chain's CDR3 is CASSSGQVNTEAFF. DNA of the CDR3: TGTGCCAGCAGTTCAGGACAGGTGAACACTGAAGCTTTCTTT.